Detailed here is one TCR beta chain. This CDR3 is also generated by other DNA sequences in the sample. Trimming took 6 bases from V and 2 from J, leaving 5 bases between them. The CDR3 has 12 amino acids. In germline, CDR1 is MDHEN, CDR2 SYDVKM. Clones were sequenced by immunoSEQ multiplex PCR, and TCRdb holds only the in-frame ones, with some missing. Of 99,000 or so clones in the sample, about 86% are singletons; the top ten hold less than 45%. The data derive from a study of blood T cell repertoires in COVID-19. Study overall: The study drew acute and convalescent COVID-19 samples from the United States, Italy and Spain. T cells, B-cell-depleted T cells, or PBMCs supplied cDNA or gDNA.

The specimen was peripheral blood. The chain links TRBV28 to TRBJ2-1; no clear D gene. The TCR originated in a man older than 75 with acute or convalescent COVID-19. The CDR3, as DNA: TGTGCCAGCAGGCCTACCTACAATGAGCAGTTCTTC. It is translated as CASRPTYNEQFF.